The TCR beta chain described here comes from a study of shared clonotypes between healthy human individuals. The germline gives CDR1 PRHDT, CDR2 FYEKMQ (reference sequence). The CDR3 spans 12 residues. Deletions cut 5 bases from V and 6 bases from J, with 10 bases between. Some clones are missing from TCRdb's copy, which holds only in-frame ones; the method was immunoSEQ multiplex PCR. Of around 700,000 clones in the sample, about 74% were seen once. This clone was detected only a few times. The gene calls are TRBV13 and TRBJ1-1; unclear D gene. The sequence was collected from a woman in her twenties or thirties in good health. The sample taken for sequencing was memory CD4+ T cells sorted from blood. Subset given: CD45RA-negative fraction. The CDR3: CASSHSTSEAFF. CDR3 bases: TGTGCCAGCAGCCACAGTACGTCTGAAGCTTTCTTT.